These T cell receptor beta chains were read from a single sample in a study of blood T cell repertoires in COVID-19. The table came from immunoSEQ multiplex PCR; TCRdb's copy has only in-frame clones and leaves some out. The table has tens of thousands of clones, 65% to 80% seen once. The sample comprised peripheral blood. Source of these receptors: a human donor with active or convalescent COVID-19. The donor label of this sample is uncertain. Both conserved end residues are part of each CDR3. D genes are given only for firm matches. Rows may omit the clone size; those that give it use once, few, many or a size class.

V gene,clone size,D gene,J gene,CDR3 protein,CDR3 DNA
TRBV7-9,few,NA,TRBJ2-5,CASSLALSGTRETQYF,TGTGCCAGCAGCTTAGCGCTAAGCGGAACTAGGGAGACCCAGTACTTC
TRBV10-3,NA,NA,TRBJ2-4,CAISSPGHKNIQYF,TGTGCCATCAGTAGCCCGGGACACAAAAACATTCAGTACTTC
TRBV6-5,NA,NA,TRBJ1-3,CASSTRVSGNTIYF,TGTGCCAGCAGTACTCGAGTCTCTGGAAACACCATATATTTT
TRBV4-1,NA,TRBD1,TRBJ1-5,CASSREGDRDQPQHF,TGCGCCAGCAGCCGCGAGGGGGACAGGGATCAGCCCCAGCATTTT
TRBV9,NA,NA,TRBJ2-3,CASSVGSSVVTDTQYF,TGTGCCAGCAGCGTAGGTTCTAGCGTTGTTACAGATACGCAGTATTTT
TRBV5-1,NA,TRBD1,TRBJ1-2,CASRLGNPGQEITIGYTF,TGCGCCAGCAGGTTGGGAAATCCGGGACAGGAGATAACTATCGGCTACACCTTC
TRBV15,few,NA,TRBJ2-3,CATTSTRTDTQYF,TGTGCCACCACTAGCACCCGCACAGATACGCAGTATTTT
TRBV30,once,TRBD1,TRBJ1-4,CAWSAWDRVGEKLFF,TGTGCCTGGAGTGCGTGGGACAGGGTGGGGGAAAAACTGTTTTTT
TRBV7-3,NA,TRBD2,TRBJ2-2,CASSRLAGSASGTGELFF,TGTGCCAGCAGCCGACTAGCGGGGTCCGCGAGTGGGACCGGGGAGCTGTTTTTT
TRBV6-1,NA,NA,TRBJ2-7,CASSDPRAEQYF,TGTGCCAGCAGTGATCCGCGTGCAGAGCAGTACTTC
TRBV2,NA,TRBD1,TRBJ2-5,CASSSREGTGQETQYF,TGTGCCAGCAGTAGTAGGGAAGGGACAGGGCAAGAGACCCAGTACTTC
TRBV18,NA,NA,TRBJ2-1,CASSPYNSEENEQFF,TGTGCCAGCTCACCTTACAATTCCGAGGAAAATGAGCAGTTCTTC
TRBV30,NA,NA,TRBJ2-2,CAWSVLERDTGELFF,TGTGCCTGGAGTGTATTGGAGCGGGACACCGGGGAGCTGTTTTTT
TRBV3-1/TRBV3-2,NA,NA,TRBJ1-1,CASINRLEGEAFF,TGTGCCAGCATTAATAGGTTGGAGGGTGAAGCTTTCTTT
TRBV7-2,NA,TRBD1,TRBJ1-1,CASSKGTGRVTEAFF,TGTGCCAGCAGCAAGGGGACAGGGAGAGTCACTGAAGCTTTCTTT
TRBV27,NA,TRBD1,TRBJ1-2,CASSSDRAGYGYTF,TGTGCCAGCAGTTCGGACAGGGCTGGCTATGGCTACACCTTC
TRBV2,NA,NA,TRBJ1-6,CASSPEGYNSPLHF,TGTGCCAGCAGCCCGGAGGGGTATAATTCACCCCTCCACTTT
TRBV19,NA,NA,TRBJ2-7,CASSKAPGSTYEQYF,TGTGCCAGTAGTAAGGCCCCCGGGTCTACCTACGAGCAGTACTTC
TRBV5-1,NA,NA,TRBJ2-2,CASSSGITGELFF,TGCGCCAGCAGTTCGGGGATTACCGGGGAGCTGTTTTTT
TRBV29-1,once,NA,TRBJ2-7,CSAQHGLYEQYF,TGCAGCGCGCAACATGGGCTCTACGAGCAGTACTTC
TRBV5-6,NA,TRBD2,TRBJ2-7,CASSAAGEEQYF,TGTGCCAGCAGCGCAGCGGGAGAGGAACAGTACTTC
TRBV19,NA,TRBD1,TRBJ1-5,CASSMGTGGRYSNQPQHF,TGTGCCAGTAGTATGGGGACAGGGGGAAGGTATAGCAATCAGCCCCAGCATTTT
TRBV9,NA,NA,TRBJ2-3,CASSVALAADTQYF,TGTGCCAGCAGCGTAGCCCTAGCCGCAGATACGCAGTATTTT
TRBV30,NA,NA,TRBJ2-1,CAWSVGGSYNEQFF,TGTGCCTGGAGTGTAGGAGGCTCCTACAATGAGCAGTTCTTC
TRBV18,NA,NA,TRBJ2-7,CASSPPSLGHEQYF,TGTGCCAGCTCACCACCGTCCCTAGGCCACGAGCAGTACTTC
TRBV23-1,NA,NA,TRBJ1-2,CASSQGVRSFRGYTF,TGCGCCAGCAGTCAGGGAGTCAGGTCGTTTAGAGGCTACACCTTC
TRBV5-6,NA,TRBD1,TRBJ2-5,CASSLRAGGVLETQYF,TGTGCCAGCAGCTTGAGGGCAGGGGGCGTCTTAGAGACCCAGTACTTC
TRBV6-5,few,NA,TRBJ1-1,CASSTTEGYNEAFF,TGTGCCAGCAGTACGACGGAGGGATATAATGAAGCTTTCTTT
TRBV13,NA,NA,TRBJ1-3,CASSLRQAASGNTIYF,TGTGCCAGCAGCCTAAGACAGGCTGCGTCTGGAAACACCATATATTTT
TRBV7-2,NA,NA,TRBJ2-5,CASSPGQQETQYF,TGTGCCAGCAGCCCAGGACAGCAAGAGACCCAGTACTTC
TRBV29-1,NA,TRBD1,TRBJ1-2,CSVDLTGGNYGYTF,TGCAGCGTTGATTTGACAGGGGGCAACTATGGCTACACCTTC
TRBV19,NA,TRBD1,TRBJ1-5,CASSSTWDSSNQPQHF,TGTGCCAGTAGTTCTACATGGGACAGCTCCAATCAGCCCCAGCATTTT
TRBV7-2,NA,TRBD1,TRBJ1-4,CASSGQVSTNEKLFF,TGTGCCAGCAGCGGACAGGTTTCAACTAATGAAAAACTGTTTTTT
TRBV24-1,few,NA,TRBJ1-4,CATSGVADNEKLFF,TGTGCCACCAGTGGCGTGGCGGATAATGAAAAACTGTTTTTT
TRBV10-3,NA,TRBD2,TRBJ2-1,CAIGGTSGSSDEQFF,TGTGCCATCGGAGGGACTAGCGGGAGCAGTGATGAGCAGTTCTTC
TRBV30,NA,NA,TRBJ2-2,CAWIKGARSTGELFF,TGTGCCTGGATAAAAGGGGCGCGTAGCACCGGGGAGCTGTTTTTT